This TCR beta chain was recorded in a study of CD8 T cells in ankylosing spondylitis. Worth noting for this clonotype: The target antigen is unknown.

TCRdb re-called the 5' RACE reads with MiXCR, one entry per CDR3 protein. The sample consists of around 210,000 distinct CDR3 sequences, under 8.5% of them appearing once. Study-level findings and limits: It appeared that ankylosing spondylitis blood was characterized by a TCR beta motif of about 8 highly homologous variants. In ankylosing spondylitis patients, matched synovial fluid reportedly showed significant enrichment of disease-linked clones. Disease-linked clones displayed a CD8+ phenotype and appeared relatively rarely in peripheral blood.

The CDR3 sequence is 13 residues long. Germline V gene data show CDR1 as MNHNS and CDR2 as SASEGT. Deletions cut 11 bases from V and 6 bases from J, with 19 bases between. Sequences were obtained from blood, either unsorted or a sorted T cell fraction (not recorded which). V is TRBV6-1 and J is TRBJ2-5; D may correspond to TRBD1 or TRBD2 (5 bases each). The sequence was collected from a female donor with ankylosing spondylitis or in good health (not recorded which). Here the CDR3 reads CASRRGAGKTQYF. The CDR3, as DNA: TGTGCCTCCAGAAGAGGGGCTGGTAAGACCCAGTACTTC.